Below, 29 T cell receptor beta chains from the same sample are listed, as sequenced in a study of T cell repertoires in cytomegalovirus infection. Antigens of these TCRs are unknown. TCRdb independently ran MiXCR on the reads; one entry per CDR3 protein. Found here are roughly 500,000 distinct CDR3 sequences, approximately 46% of them singletons; the top ten hold about 41%. The source was cultured PBMCs, collected from culture after CMV antigen stimulation. The receptors were gathered from a human donor in good health (CMV status not recorded). Some clones in this sample may be carry-over from other donors' samples.

In the case of this clonotype: A read error may account for a junction end that differs from germline. The gene calls are TRBV5-6 and TRBJ1-6, with 12 nucleotides matching TRBD1. This CDR3 has 16 amino acids. Germline V gene sequence: CDR1 SGHDT, CDR2 YYEEEE. This CDR3 reads CASSGGTGQGASALHF. As DNA, the CDR3 is TGTGCCAGCAGCGGGGGTACGGGACAGGGGGCTTCAGCCCTCCACTTT.

J is TRBJ1-2 and V is TRBV4-3, with unresolved D. This CDR3 spans 14 amino acids. Germline loops: CDR1 LGHNA, CDR2 YSLEER. Between the trimmed V and J ends, which lost 0 bases and 4 bases, there was a span of 9 bases. The CDR3 is CASSQEIAGYGYTF. The DNA for the CDR3 is TGCGCCAGCAGCCAAGAAATCGCAGGCTATGGCTACACCTTC.

Worth noting for this clonotype: Since a much larger clone is just one base distant, this may be a read error. This sequence joins TRBV7-2 and TRBJ2-5; 8 bases are a match to TRBD2. Per the germline V gene, CDR1 is SGHTA and CDR2 is FQGNSA. The CDR3 sequence is 18 residues long. CDR3 sequence: CAGSFRGGVAGTQETQYF. CDR3 DNA: TGTGCCGGCAGCTTTAGAGGGGGAGTAGCGGGAACTCAAGAGACCCAGTACTTC.

The genes are TRBV27 and TRBJ2-7; D call uncertain. Germline-derived CDR1 and CDR2 are MNHEY and SMNVEV (reference sequence). The CDR3 runs to 13 residues. V lost 5 bases to trimming and J lost 7 bases, with 15 bases between them. For the CDR3, the DNA is TGTGCCAGCAGTGTAGGGCCCTTCGGGGAGCAGTACTTC. Translating it yields CASSVGPFGEQYF.

This chain connects TRBV28 to TRBJ2-4; 7 bases match TRBD2. The J segment lost 7 bases and the V segment lost 6 bases, leaving 6 bases of the junction unmatched. The CDR3 consists of 13 residues. In germline, CDR1 is MDHEN, CDR2 SYDVKM. The CDR3 DNA reads TGTGCCAGCAGCAGACACGGGGGGAACATTCAGTACTTC. Translating it yields CASSRHGGNIQYF.

This clonotype was seen only a few times. The V and J genes are TRBV11-2 and TRBJ2-2; possible D gene TRBD2, 5 bases. The CDR3 covers 16 residues. Germline CDR1 reads SGHAT; CDR2 reads FQNNGV. The V end was cut by 0 bases, the J end by 7 bases, with 15 bases between. CDR3 residues: CASSLDPQLGNGELFF. The CDR3, as DNA: TGTGCCAGCAGCTTAGACCCCCAACTCGGGAACGGGGAGCTGTTTTTT.

The chain is built from TRBV6-1 and TRBJ2-1, with 8 bases that match TRBD2. The J segment lost 6 bases and the V segment lost 5 bases, leaving 6 bases of the junction unmatched. Germline-derived CDR1 and CDR2 are MNHNS and SASEGT. The CDR3 length is 14 residues. CDR3 loop: CASSRGGAFNEQFF. The CDR3 region has the DNA TGTGCCAGCAGTCGGGGGGGGGCATTCAATGAGCAGTTCTTC.

The rearrangement joins TRBV15 to TRBJ2-3; no clear D. CDR3 size: 14 residues. The germline V and J ends were trimmed by 0 bases and 9 bases, with 13 bases remaining between them. Germline V gives CDR1 LNHNV, CDR2 YYDKDF (reference sequence). CDR3 bases: TGTGCCACCAGCAGAGATATGGGCAGCTGGACGCAGTATTTT. This encodes CATSRDMGSWTQYF.

The chain recombines TRBV7-2 with TRBJ1-5; D is possibly TRBD1 (6 bases). CDR3 length: 13 residues. V gave up 3 bases and J gave up 6 bases, with 9 bases separating them. From germline, CDR1 is SGHTA and CDR2 FQGNSA. DNA for the CDR3: TGTGCCAGCAGCTTCTCGGGGGCTCAGCCCCAGCATTTT. It encodes CASSFSGAQPQHF. Looking up the rest from reference TRBV7-2 and TRBJ1-5 gives the full variable domain: GAGVSQSPSNKVTEKGKDVELRCDPISGHTALYWYRQSLGQGLEFLIYFQGNSAPDKSGLPSDRFSAERTGGSVSTLTIQRTQQEDSAVYLCASSFSGAQPQHFGDGTRLSIL.

The genes are TRBV7-2 and TRBJ2-4; D not resolved. CDR3 size: 13 residues. Germline values: CDR1 SGHTA, CDR2 FQGNSA. V dropped 4 bases and J dropped 4 bases, with 8 bases sitting between them. CDR3 in amino acids: CASSSSRKNIQYF. The CDR3 coding sequence is TGTGCCAGCAGCTCCTCTAGAAAAAACATTCAGTACTTC.

V and J are TRBV6-2 or TRBV6-3 and TRBJ2-1; D remains ambiguous. Germline CDR1 and CDR2: MNHEY and SVGEGT. The CDR3 is made up of 12 amino acids. Trimming cost V 6 bases and J 14 bases, with 17 bases left between them. CDR3 sequence: CASSSSLAVEFF. Here the CDR3 DNA reads TGTGCCAGCAGCAGTTCCCTGGCTGTGGAGTTCTTC.

The genes are TRBV5-4 and TRBJ1-4, with unresolved D. Germline V gives CDR1 SGHNT, CDR2 YYREEE (reference sequence). The ends were cut back, 4 bases at V and 8 bases at J, with 18 bases in the middle. The CDR3 is 15 amino acids. This chain's CDR3 is CASSPEPRHAEKLFF. DNA for the CDR3: TGTGCCAGCAGCCCTGAACCCCGTCATGCCGAAAAACTGTTTTTT.

Notes on this clonotype: An end of the junction differs from the germline gene, which may be a read error. The chain employs TRBV20-1 and TRBJ1-4; D is perhaps TRBD1 (5 bases). The CDR3 extends over 14 amino acids. CDR1 is DFQATT, CDR2 SNEGSKA, per germline (reference sequence). CDR3 loop: CSARDRAGNEKLYF. In nucleotides, the CDR3 is TGCAGTGCTAGAGATCGGGCAGGGAATGAAAAACTGTATTTT.

A few counts support this clonotype. V usage is TRBV6-2 or TRBV6-3 and J usage is TRBJ1-1; D call uncertain. The CDR3 sequence is 14 residues long. Looked up from germline, CDR1 is MNHEY and CDR2 is SVGEGT. Trimming took 3 bases from V and 4 from J, leaving 12 bases between them. The chain's CDR3 is CASSYSAASTEAFF. CDR3 coding DNA: TGTGCCAGCAGTTATTCCGCGGCGAGCACTGAAGCTTTCTTT.

The V call is TRBV6-5, the J call TRBJ1-2; the match to TRBD1 covers 10 bases. CDR3 size: 12 residues. Germline CDR1 and CDR2: MNHEY and SVGAGI. Losses at the gene ends were 6 bases for V and 7 bases for J; bases not matched to a gene: 2. CDR3 amino acids: CASRTGGGGYTF. DNA for the CDR3: TGTGCCAGCAGGACAGGGGGCGGTGGCTACACCTTC.

This clonotype was counted many times. V gene TRBV7-2 combines with J gene TRBJ2-1, with a possible D match to TRBD2 (6 bases). Germline CDR1 reads SGHTA; CDR2 reads FQGNSA. CDR3 size: 11 residues. The ends were cut back, 3 bases at V and 9 bases at J, with 6 bases in the middle. DNA of the CDR3: TGTGCCAGCAGCTTGGGGGGTGAGCAGTTCTTC. It translates to CASSLGGEQFF. The whole variable domain, remainder taken from reference TRBV7-2 and TRBJ2-1, is GAGVSQSPSNKVTEKGKDVELRCDPISGHTALYWYRQSLGQGLEFLIYFQGNSAPDKSGLPSDRFSAERTGGSVSTLTIQRTQQEDSAVYLCASSLGGEQFFGPGTRLTVL.

The chain combines TRBV6-1 with TRBJ1-1; D ambiguous. V lost 3 bases and J lost 2, with 10 bases in between. Germline CDR1 and CDR2: MNHNS and SASEGT. The CDR3 extends over 14 amino acids. The CDR3 region is CASSDGRINTEAFF. The CDR3 region has the DNA TGTGCCAGCAGTGATGGCAGGATAAACACTGAAGCTTTCTTT.

There are a few counts of this clonotype. The chain is built from TRBV11-2 and TRBJ1-2, with a tentative D call TRBD1 (6 bases). The germline V and J ends were trimmed by 5 bases and 4 bases, with 14 bases remaining between them. The germline V gene encodes CDR1 SGHAT and CDR2 FQNNGV. The CDR3 consists of 14 residues. CDR3 in DNA: TGTGCCAGCAGCACACGGGACACCGTCTATGGCTACACCTTC. Protein: CASSTRDTVYGYTF.

This clonotype was picked up a small number of times. The J gene is TRBJ1-1, the V gene TRBV7-2, with TRBD1 matching 10 bases. CDR3 size: 15 residues. CDR1 SGHTA and CDR2 FQGNSA come from the germline V gene. V shed 1 base, J shed 6 bases, and the junction held 5 bases outside the gene matches. The CDR3 sequence is CASSLEGQGVSEAFF. In nucleotides, the CDR3 is TGTGCCAGCAGCTTAGAAGGACAGGGGGTCTCTGAAGCTTTCTTT. The variable domain in full, with the rest retrieved from reference TRBV7-2 and TRBJ1-1, is GAGVSQSPSNKVTEKGKDVELRCDPISGHTALYWYRQSLGQGLEFLIYFQGNSAPDKSGLPSDRFSAERTGGSVSTLTIQRTQQEDSAVYLCASSLEGQGVSEAFFGQGTRLTVV.

The V gene is TRBV7-6, the J gene TRBJ2-5, with D possibly TRBD2 on 7 matching bases. V gave up 5 bases and J gave up 4 bases, with 17 bases separating them. CDR1 and CDR2 (germline): SGHVS, FNYEAQ. The CDR3 is 15 amino acids. As DNA, the CDR3 is TGTGCCAGCAGCACCTCAGGGGCGGGGGTAGAGACCCAGTACTTC. Translating it yields CASSTSGAGVETQYF.

This chain joins TRBV27 and TRBJ1-6; TRBD1 might be the D (5 bases). This CDR3 has 13 amino acids. Germline V lookup: CDR1 MNHEY, CDR2 SMNVEV (reference sequence). V lost 3 bases and J lost 10, with 10 bases in between. The CDR3 DNA follows: TGTGCCAGCAGTTTCAGGGTAGCCTCACCCCTCCACTTT. It codes for CASSFRVASPLHF.

The V call is TRBV10-2, the J call TRBJ2-1, with D maybe TRBD1 (8 bases). Germline CDR1 is WSHSY and CDR2 is SAAADI. V was shortened by 4 bases and J by 0 bases, with 16 bases between the two germline ends. The CDR3 covers 17 residues. CDR3 sequence: CASSVTGGDSSYNEQFF. CDR3 sequence (DNA): TGCGCCAGCAGTGTTACAGGGGGGGACAGCTCCTACAATGAGCAGTTCTTC.

In its sample, this clonotype was seen a few times. The chain is built from TRBV2 and TRBJ1-6; weak D call: TRBD1 (5 bases). This CDR3 is built from 14 residues. In germline, CDR1 is SNHLY, CDR2 FYNNEI. The V gene lost 5 bases and the J gene lost 4 bases, with 9 bases spanning the gap. CDR3 amino acids: CASSLRQYNSPLHF. The CDR3 coding sequence is TGTGCCAGCAGTTTGAGACAGTATAATTCACCCCTCCACTTT. The entire variable domain, with the rest obtained from reference TRBV2 and TRBJ1-6, is as follows: EPEVTQTPSHQVTQMGQEVILRCVPISNHLYFYWYRQILGQKVEFLVSFYNNEISEKSEIFDDQFSVERPDGSNFTLKIRSTKLEDSAMYFCASSLRQYNSPLHFGNGTRLTVT.

The chain links TRBV29-1 to TRBJ2-5; D unclear. Germline loops: CDR1 SQVTM, CDR2 ANQGSEA. The ends were cut back, 4 bases at V and 2 bases at J, with 8 bases in the middle. The CDR3 totals 12 residues. This CDR3 is CSVVTDQETQYF. CDR3 DNA sequence: TGCAGCGTTGTAACGGATCAAGAGACCCAGTACTTC. Full variable domain (rest looked up from reference TRBV29-1 and TRBJ2-5): SAVISQKPSRDICQRGTSLTIQCQVDSQVTMMFWYRQQPGQSLTLIATANQGSEATYESGFVIDKFPISRPNLTFSTLTVSNMSPEDSSIYLCSVVTDQETQYFGPGTRLLVL.

The gene calls are TRBV7-8 and TRBJ2-7; 8 bases match TRBD1. CDR1 and CDR2 from the germline V gene are SGHVS and FQNEAQ. This CDR3 spans 16 amino acids. V trimming: 5 bases; J trimming: 2 bases; junction bases outside the gene matches: 11. The CDR3 nucleotides are TGTGCCAGCAGCCGGACCGGGACAGGTGCCCCCTACGAGCAGTACTTC. Its translation is CASSRTGTGAPYEQYF.

This clonotype was counted only a few times. The chain carries TRBV7-9 and TRBJ2-1; D is unresolved. Trimming cost V 7 bases and J 8 bases, with 15 bases left between them. CDR1 and CDR2 from the germline V gene are SEHNR and FQNEAQ (reference sequence). The CDR3 has 13 residues. As DNA, the CDR3 is TGTGCCAGCACCCCTTGGCCGAGTGATGAGCAGTTCTTC. It is translated as CASTPWPSDEQFF.

The chain recombines TRBV12-3 or TRBV12-4 with TRBJ1-4, with TRBD1 matching 12 bases. Trimming took 7 bases from V and 10 from J; bases not matched to a gene: 4. The CDR3 has 13 amino acids. The CDR3 DNA sequence: TGTGCCAGCACCGGGACAGGGGGCGGAAAACTGTTTTTT. Amino acids: CASTGTGGGKLFF.

The chain links TRBV6-2 or TRBV6-3 to TRBJ1-4, with D hard to call. Between the trimmed V and J ends, which lost 6 bases and 8 bases, there was a span of 16 bases. There are 14 residues in the CDR3. From germline, CDR1 is MNHEY and CDR2 SVGEGT. The CDR3 DNA reads TGTGCCAGCAGGATGGGGTCAACGTCGGAAAAACTGTTTTTT. Protein sequence: CASRMGSTSEKLFF.

The J gene is TRBJ2-1, the V gene TRBV6-2 or TRBV6-3; 7 positions agree with TRBD2. CDR1 and CDR2 (germline): MNHEY, SVGEGT. J gave up 0 bases and V 5 bases, and 13 bases lay outside the gene matches. The CDR3 consists of 18 residues. The CDR3 protein is CASSPRRAGASSYNEQFF. CDR3 nucleotide sequence: TGTGCCAGCAGTCCCCGCCGGGCGGGAGCGAGCTCCTACAATGAGCAGTTCTTC.